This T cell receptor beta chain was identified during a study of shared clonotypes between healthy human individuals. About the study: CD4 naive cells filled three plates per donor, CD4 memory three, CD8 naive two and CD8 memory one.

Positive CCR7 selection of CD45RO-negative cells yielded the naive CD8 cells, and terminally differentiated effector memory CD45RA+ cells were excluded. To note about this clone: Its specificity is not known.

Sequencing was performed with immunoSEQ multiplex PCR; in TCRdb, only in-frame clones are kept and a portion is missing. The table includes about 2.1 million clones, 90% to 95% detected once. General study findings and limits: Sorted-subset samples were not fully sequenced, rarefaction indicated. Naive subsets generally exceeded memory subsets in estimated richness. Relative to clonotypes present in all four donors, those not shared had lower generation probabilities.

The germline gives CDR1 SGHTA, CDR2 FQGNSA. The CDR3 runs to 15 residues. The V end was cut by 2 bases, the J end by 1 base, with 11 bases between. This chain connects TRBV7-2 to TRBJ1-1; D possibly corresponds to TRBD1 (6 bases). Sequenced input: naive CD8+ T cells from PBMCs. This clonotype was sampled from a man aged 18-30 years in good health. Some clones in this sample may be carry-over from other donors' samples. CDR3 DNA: TGTGCCAGCAGCTTATTTGGGGGGCAGAACACTGAAGCTTTCTTT. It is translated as CASSLFGGQNTEAFF.